Each of the 3 T cell receptor beta chains below was sequenced from the same sample in a study of OX40 agonist ivuxolimab in advanced cancers. The method was immunoSEQ multiplex PCR; TCRdb's version includes in-frame clones alone and lacks a portion of them. Of roughly 54,000 clones listed, 80% to 90% are singletons. The starting material was CD4+ or CD8+ T cells sorted from blood, obtained in a trial of the OX40 agonist ivuxolimab. The receptors were sampled from an adult with an advanced solid tumor such as melanoma, head and neck, liver or kidney cancer.

The CDR3 sequence: CASSHVGRRHTEAFF. CDR3 in DNA: TGCGCCAGCAGCCATGTCGGACGGAGACACACTGAAGCTTTCTTT. The rearrangement uses TRBV4-1 and TRBJ1-1, with no clear D. The V end lost 3 bases, the J end lost 3 bases, and 14 bases lay between the germline ends. The CDR3 loop spans 15 amino acids. Germline values: CDR1 MGHRA, CDR2 YSYEKL.

The chain employs TRBV5-6 and TRBJ1-5; weak D call: TRBD1 (5 bases). Per the germline V gene, CDR1 is SGHDT and CDR2 is YYEEEE. The germline V and J ends were trimmed by 3 bases and 4 bases, with 11 bases remaining between them. The CDR3 has 14 amino acids. The CDR3 region is CASSSGRFNQPQHF. In DNA, the CDR3 is TGTGCCAGCAGCTCGGGACGGTTTAATCAGCCCCAGCATTTT. The full variable domain, completed using reference TRBV5-6 and TRBJ1-5, is DAGVTQSPTHLIKTRGQQVTLRCSPKSGHDTVSWYQQALGQGPQFIFQYYEEEERQRGNFPDRFSGHQFPNYSSELNVNALLLGDSALYLCASSSGRFNQPQHFGDGTRLSIL.

The chain has TRBV29-1 and TRBJ2-2; possibly TRBD1 or TRBD2 for D (5 bases each). The CDR3 runs to 15 residues. CDR1 is SQVTM, CDR2 ANQGSEA, per germline. With 5 bases removed from V and 5 bases from J, the gap between germline ends came to 18 bases. CDR3 sequence reads: CSVLSGRQGTGELFF. The DNA for the CDR3 is TGCAGCGTTCTCTCGGGGCGGCAAGGGACCGGGGAGCTGTTTTTT.